This T cell receptor beta chain appears in the sequencing data of a study of CD8 T cells in ankylosing spondylitis. Scientists made TCR beta libraries using quantitative 5'-RACE with molecular barcodes. TCRdb passed the 5' RACE reads through MiXCR, listing each CDR3 protein once. The sample includes a few hundred thousand distinct CDR3 sequences, 7.5% to 9% of them seen just once. Details on this clonotype: What it binds is not known.

Study-wide points: A TCR beta motif of eight highly homologous variants appeared characteristic of ankylosing spondylitis blood. Reportedly, disease-linked clones are significantly enriched in ankylosing spondylitis patients' matched synovial fluid. Earlier studies detected some motif variants in reactive arthritis synovial fluid and blood.

V lost 1 base, J lost 8 bases, and 8 bases stayed unmatched. The CDR3 totals 14 residues. Germline CDR1 is SGHTA and CDR2 is FQGNSA. The sequence derives from a male donor with ankylosing spondylitis. Specimen: blood, either unsorted or a sorted T cell fraction (not recorded which). The rearrangement uses TRBV7-2 and TRBJ2-7; 7 positions agree with TRBD1. The CDR3 here is CASSLGQGIGQQYF. The CDR3 DNA reads TGTGCCAGCAGCTTAGGACAGGGAATAGGGCAGCAGTACTTC.